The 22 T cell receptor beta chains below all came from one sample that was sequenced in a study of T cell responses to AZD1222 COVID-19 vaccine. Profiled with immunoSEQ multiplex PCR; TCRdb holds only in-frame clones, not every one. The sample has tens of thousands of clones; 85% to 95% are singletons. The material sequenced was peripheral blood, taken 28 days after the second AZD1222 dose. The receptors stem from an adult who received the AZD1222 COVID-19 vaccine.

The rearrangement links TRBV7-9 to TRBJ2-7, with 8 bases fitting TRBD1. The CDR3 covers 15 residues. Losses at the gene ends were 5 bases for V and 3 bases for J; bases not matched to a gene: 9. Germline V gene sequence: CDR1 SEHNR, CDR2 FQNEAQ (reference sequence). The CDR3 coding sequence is TGTGCCAGCAGCCCGGCCGGACAGGGTGTCTACGAGCAGTACTTC. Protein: CASSPAGQGVYEQYF. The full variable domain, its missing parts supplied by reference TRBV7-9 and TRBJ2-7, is DTGVSQNPRHKITKRGQNVTFRCDPISEHNRLYWYRQTLGQGPEFLTYFQNEAQLEKSRLLSDRFSAERPKGSFSTLEIQRTEQGDSAMYLCASSPAGQGVYEQYFGPGTRLTVT.

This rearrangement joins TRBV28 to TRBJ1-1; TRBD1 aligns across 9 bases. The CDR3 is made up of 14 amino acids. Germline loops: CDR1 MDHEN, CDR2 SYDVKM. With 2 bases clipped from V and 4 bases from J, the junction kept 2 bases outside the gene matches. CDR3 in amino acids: CASSLRTGVTEAFF. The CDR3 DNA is TGTGCCAGCAGTTTAAGGACAGGGGTCACTGAAGCTTTCTTT.

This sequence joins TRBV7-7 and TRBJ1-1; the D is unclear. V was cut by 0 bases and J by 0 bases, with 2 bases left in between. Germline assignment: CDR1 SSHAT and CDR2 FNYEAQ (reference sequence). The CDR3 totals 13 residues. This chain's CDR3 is CASSLALNTEAFF. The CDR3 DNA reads TGTGCCAGCAGCTTAGCGTTGAACACTGAAGCTTTCTTT.

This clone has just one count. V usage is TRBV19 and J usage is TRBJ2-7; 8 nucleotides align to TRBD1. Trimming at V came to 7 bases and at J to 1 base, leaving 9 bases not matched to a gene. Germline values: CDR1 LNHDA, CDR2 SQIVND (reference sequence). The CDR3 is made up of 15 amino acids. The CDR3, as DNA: TGTGCCAGTACCCCGGGCAGGGGGCCTTCCTACGAGCAGTACTTC. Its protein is CASTPGRGPSYEQYF.

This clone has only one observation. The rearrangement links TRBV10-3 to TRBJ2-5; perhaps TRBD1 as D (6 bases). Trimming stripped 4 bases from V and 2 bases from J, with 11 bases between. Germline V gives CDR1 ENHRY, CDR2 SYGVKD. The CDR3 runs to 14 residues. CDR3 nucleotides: TGTGCCATCAGTGCCGGGACATATCAAGAGACCCAGTACTTC. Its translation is CAISAGTYQETQYF.

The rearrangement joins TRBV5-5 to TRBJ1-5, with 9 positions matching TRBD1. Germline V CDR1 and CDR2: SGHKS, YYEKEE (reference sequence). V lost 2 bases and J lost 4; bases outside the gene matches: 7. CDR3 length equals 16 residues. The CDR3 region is CASSFLTGGSNQPQHF. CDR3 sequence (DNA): TGTGCCAGCAGCTTTTTAACAGGGGGCTCTAATCAGCCCCAGCATTTT.

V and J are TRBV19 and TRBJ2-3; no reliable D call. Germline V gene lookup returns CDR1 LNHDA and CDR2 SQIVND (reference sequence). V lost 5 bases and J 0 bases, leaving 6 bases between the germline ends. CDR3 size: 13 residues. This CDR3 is CASSLASTDTQYF. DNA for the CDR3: TGTGCCAGTAGTTTGGCCAGCACAGATACGCAGTATTTT.

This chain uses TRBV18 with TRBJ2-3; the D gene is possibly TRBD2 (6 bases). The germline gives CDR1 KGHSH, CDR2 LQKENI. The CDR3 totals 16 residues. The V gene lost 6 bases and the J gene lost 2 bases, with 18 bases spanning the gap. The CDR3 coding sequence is TGTGCCAGCTCCCCGGTTTTGACTAGGGCCACAGATACGCAGTATTTT. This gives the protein CASSPVLTRATDTQYF.

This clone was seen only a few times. The CDR3, as DNA: TGTGCCAGCAGCCAAGAGATTGGATTTTCGGGCAATCAGCCCCAGCATTTT. Encoded protein: CASSQEIGFSGNQPQHF. The chain combines TRBV4-2 with TRBJ1-5; D remains unclear. From germline, CDR1 is LGHNA and CDR2 YNFKEQ. The CDR3 spans 17 residues. Trimming removed 0 bases from V and 2 bases from J, with 14 bases in between.

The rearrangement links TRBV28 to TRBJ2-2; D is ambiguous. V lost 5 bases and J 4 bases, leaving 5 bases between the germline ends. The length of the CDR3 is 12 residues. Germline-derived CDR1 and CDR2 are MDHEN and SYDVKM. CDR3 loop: CASSRSTGELFF. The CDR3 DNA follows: TGTGCCAGCAGTCGAAGCACCGGGGAGCTGTTTTTT.

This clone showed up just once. CDR3 DNA sequence: TGCGCCAGCAGCTGGGGATCTAGCACAGATACGCAGTATTTT. It codes for CASSWGSSTDTQYF. V and J are TRBV5-1 and TRBJ2-3; D is undetermined. The CDR3 runs to 14 residues. Looked up from germline, CDR1 is SGHRS and CDR2 is YFSETQ. V was trimmed by 3 bases and J by 0 bases, leaving 8 bases between them.

The CDR3 here is CATSREAHSYNEQFF. Here the CDR3 DNA reads TGTGCCACCAGCAGAGAGGCCCATTCCTACAATGAGCAGTTCTTC. This chain joins TRBV15 and TRBJ2-1; D unclear. The V end lost 0 bases, the J end lost 1 base, and 7 bases lay between the germline ends. The CDR3 has 15 residues. In germline, CDR1 is LNHNV, CDR2 YYDKDF (reference sequence).

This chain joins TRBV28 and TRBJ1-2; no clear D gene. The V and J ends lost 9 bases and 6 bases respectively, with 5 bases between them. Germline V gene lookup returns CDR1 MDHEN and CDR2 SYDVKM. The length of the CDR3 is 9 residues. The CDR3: CASGDGYTF. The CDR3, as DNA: TGTGCCAGTGGAGATGGCTACACCTTC.

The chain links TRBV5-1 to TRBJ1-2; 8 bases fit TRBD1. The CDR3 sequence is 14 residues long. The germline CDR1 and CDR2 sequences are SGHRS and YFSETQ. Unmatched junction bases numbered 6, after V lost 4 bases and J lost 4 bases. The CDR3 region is CASSADRGSYGYTF. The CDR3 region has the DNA TGCGCCAGCAGCGCTGACAGGGGAAGCTATGGCTACACCTTC.

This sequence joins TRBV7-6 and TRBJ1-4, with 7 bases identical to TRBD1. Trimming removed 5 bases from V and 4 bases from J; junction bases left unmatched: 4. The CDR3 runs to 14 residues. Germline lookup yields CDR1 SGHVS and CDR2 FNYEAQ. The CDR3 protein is CASSPGQFNEKLFF. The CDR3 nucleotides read TGTGCCAGCAGCCCGGGACAGTTTAATGAAAAACTGTTTTTT.

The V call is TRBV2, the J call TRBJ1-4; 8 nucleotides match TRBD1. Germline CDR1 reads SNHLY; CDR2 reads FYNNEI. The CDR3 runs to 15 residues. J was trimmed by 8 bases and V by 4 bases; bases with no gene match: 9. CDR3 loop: CASSAGTGSYEKLFF. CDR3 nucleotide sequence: TGTGCCAGCAGTGCCGGGACAGGTAGTTACGAAAAACTGTTTTTT.

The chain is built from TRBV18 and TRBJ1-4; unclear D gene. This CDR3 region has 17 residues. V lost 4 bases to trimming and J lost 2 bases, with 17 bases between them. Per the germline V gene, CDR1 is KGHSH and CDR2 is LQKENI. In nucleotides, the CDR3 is TGTGCCAGCTCACGAACTACTCCCACGGGGACTAATGAAAAACTGTTTTTT. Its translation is CASSRTTPTGTNEKLFF.

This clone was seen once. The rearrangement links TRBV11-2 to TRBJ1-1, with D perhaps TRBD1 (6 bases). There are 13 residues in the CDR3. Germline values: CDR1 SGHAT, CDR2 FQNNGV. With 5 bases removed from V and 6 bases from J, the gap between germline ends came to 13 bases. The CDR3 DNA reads TGTGCCAGCAGCCTAGGCAGGGGCGCTGAAGCTTTCTTT. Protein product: CASSLGRGAEAFF.

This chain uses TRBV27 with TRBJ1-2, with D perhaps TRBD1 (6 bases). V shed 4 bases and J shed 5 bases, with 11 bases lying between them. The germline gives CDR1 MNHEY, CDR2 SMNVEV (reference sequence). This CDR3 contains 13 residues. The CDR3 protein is CASSSTGEYGYTF. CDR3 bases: TGTGCCAGCAGTTCGACAGGCGAATATGGCTACACCTTC.

In DNA form, the CDR3 reads TGTGCCAGCTCCCCCCCCGCAGATACGCAGTATTTT. Protein product: CASSPPADTQYF. The chain has TRBV18 and TRBJ2-3; the D is unclear. V was shortened by 6 bases and J by 4 bases, with 8 bases between the two germline ends. The germline V gene encodes CDR1 KGHSH and CDR2 LQKENI. The CDR3 sequence is 12 residues long.

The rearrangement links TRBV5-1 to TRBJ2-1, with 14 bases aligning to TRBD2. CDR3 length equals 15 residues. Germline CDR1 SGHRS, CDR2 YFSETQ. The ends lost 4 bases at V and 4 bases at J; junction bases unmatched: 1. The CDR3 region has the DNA TGCGCCAGCAGCGGACTAGCGGGGGGATACAATGAGCAGTTCTTC. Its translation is CASSGLAGGYNEQFF.

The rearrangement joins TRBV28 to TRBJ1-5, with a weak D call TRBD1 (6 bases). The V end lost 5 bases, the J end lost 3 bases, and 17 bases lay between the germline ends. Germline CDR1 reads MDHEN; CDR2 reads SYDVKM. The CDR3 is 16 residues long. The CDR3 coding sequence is TGTGCCAGCAGTCCACTAGGAAGGACAGACAATCAGCCCCAGCATTTT. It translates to CASSPLGRTDNQPQHF.